Presented here are 25 T cell receptor beta chains from one specimen sequenced in a study of T-cell reconstitution after alpha-beta-depleted transplantation in children (dated by TCRdb to about 2016). The library relied on PCR. Sequencing used an Illumina HiSeq 2500. TCR libraries were prepared with molecular barcoding, using unique molecular identifiers to normalize TCRbeta repertoire quantification. TCRdb reran the public reads through fastp at Q25 and MiXCR, keeping productive beta chains. Rows with one shared CDR3 protein collapse into an entry with the most common genes and DNA. The sample table records 330,000 or so distinct CDR3 sequences; around a tenth of these occur just once. Approximately 2.3% of the sample lies in the top ten. Sample: PBMCs from the stem cell graft donor, taken from the stem cell graft. The receptors were gathered from a human donor who donated a stem cell graft to a child with acute lymphoblastic leukemia.

The sample holds many counts of this clonotype. The rearrangement links TRBV25-1 to TRBJ2-2, with D perhaps matching TRBD1 or TRBD2 (5 bases each). V lost 6 bases, J lost 4 bases, and 9 bases lay in between. This CDR3 comprises 13 residues. Germline V gene data show CDR1 as MGHDK and CDR2 as SYGVNS. The CDR3 region is CASRRGGTGELFF. CDR3 nucleotides: TGTGCCAGCAGGAGGGGTGGCACCGGGGAGCTGTTTTTT.

The chain employs TRBV12-3 or TRBV12-4 and TRBJ1-6; D uncertain. Trimming pared 0 bases from V and 6 bases from J, leaving 6 bases between. The CDR3 runs 14 residues. CDR3 sequence (DNA): TGTGCCAGCAGTTTAGCGACGGCTAATTCACCCCTCCACTTT. Its translation: CASSLATANSPLHF.

The chain is built from TRBV7-2 and TRBJ1-4; TRBD1 might be the D (6 bases). V lost 5 bases and J 7 bases, leaving 23 bases between the germline ends. This CDR3 contains 17 residues. CDR1 SGHTA and CDR2 FQGNSA come from the germline V gene. The DNA for the CDR3 is TGTGCCAGCAGCCCTAGGCCGCGGACAGACACACGTGAAAAACTGTTTTTT. Its translation is CASSPRPRTDTREKLFF.

This clonotype was seen a few times. CDR3 sequence: CASSPGGQVTYEQYF. CDR3 sequence (DNA): TGTGCCAGCTCACCAGGGGGGCAGGTGACTTACGAGCAGTACTTC. The V and J genes are TRBV18 and TRBJ2-7; D assignment may be TRBD1 or TRBD2 (6 bases each). Trimming stripped 2 bases from V and 4 bases from J, with 15 bases between. The germline V gene encodes CDR1 KGHSH and CDR2 LQKENI. This CDR3 is 15 amino acids long.

The V and J genes are TRBV5-1 and TRBJ2-3; no clear D. CDR3 length equals 13 residues. V lost 4 bases and J 4 bases, leaving 10 bases between the germline ends. Germline lookup yields CDR1 SGHRS and CDR2 YFSETQ. The CDR3 region has the DNA TGCGCCAGCAGCACGTTGGTTGCAGATACGCAGTATTTT. Translating it yields CASSTLVADTQYF. Using reference TRBV5-1 and TRBJ2-3 for the parts outside the CDR3, the full variable domain is KAGVTQTPRYLIKTRGQQVTLSCSPISGHRSVSWYQQTPGQGLQFLFEYFSETQRNKGNFPGRFSGRQFSNSRSEMNVSTLELGDSALYLCASSTLVADTQYFGPGTRLTVL.

The J gene is TRBJ1-1, the V gene TRBV10-3, with D possibly TRBD1 on 6 matching bases. The CDR3 is 17 residues long. V shed 2 bases and J shed 4 bases, with 20 bases lying between them. Germline-derived CDR1 and CDR2 are ENHRY and SYGVKD. In DNA form, the CDR3 reads TGTGCCATCAGTGAGAGGGGGGCGGACATAATGGGCACTGAAGCTTTCTTT. Its translation: CAISERGADIMGTEAFF.

The chain links TRBV13 to TRBJ1-5; D is uncertain. The CDR3 consists of 16 residues. Looked up from germline, CDR1 is PRHDT and CDR2 is FYEKMQ (reference sequence). The V and J ends lost 2 bases and 1 base respectively, with 12 bases between them. DNA of the CDR3: TGTGCCAGCAGCTTAAATGCAGGATCGAGCAATCAGCCCCAGCATTTT. Amino acid sequence: CASSLNAGSSNQPQHF. Complete variable domain (other parts from reference TRBV13 and TRBJ1-5): AAGVIQSPRHLIKEKRETATLKCYPIPRHDTVYWYQQGPGQDPQFLISFYEKMQSDKGSIPDRFSAQQFSDYHSELNMSSLELGDSALYFCASSLNAGSSNQPQHFGDGTRLSIL.

This clonotype was counted a few times. The chain carries TRBV7-2 and TRBJ2-1, with TRBD2 matching 9 bases. Germline assignment: CDR1 SGHTA and CDR2 FQGNSA. The V segment lost 3 bases and the J segment 8 bases; nucleotides outside the gene matches: 8. The CDR3 is 15 amino acids. The CDR3 reads CASSLASGALDEQFF. CDR3 DNA: TGTGCCAGCAGCTTGGCTAGCGGGGCCTTGGATGAGCAGTTCTTC. The full variable domain, completed using reference TRBV7-2 and TRBJ2-1, is GAGVSQSPSNKVTEKGKDVELRCDPISGHTALYWYRQSLGQGLEFLIYFQGNSAPDKSGLPSDRFSAERTGGSVSTLTIQRTQQEDSAVYLCASSLASGALDEQFFGPGTRLTVL.

This clonotype was found a few times. The rearrangement joins TRBV28 to TRBJ2-7, with a weak D call TRBD1 (7 bases). Looked up from germline, CDR1 is MDHEN and CDR2 is SYDVKM. The CDR3 spans 17 residues. V was clipped by 2 bases and J by 3 bases, with 20 bases between them. The CDR3: CASSLGTATRRFYEQYF. The CDR3 bases are TGTGCCAGCAGTTTAGGGACAGCGACTAGGCGTTTCTACGAGCAGTACTTC.

This clonotype was counted ten times or more. The rearrangement links TRBV5-1 to TRBJ1-4; D is possibly TRBD1 (5 bases). There are 15 residues in the CDR3. Germline-derived CDR1 and CDR2 are SGHRS and YFSETQ. V lost 3 bases and J lost 6, with 15 bases in between. The DNA for the CDR3 is TGCGCCAGCAGCTCCGCCGGGACCGGATATGAAAAACTGTTTTTT. It is translated as CASSSAGTGYEKLFF. Based on the CDR3 plus reference TRBV5-1 and TRBJ1-4, the full variable domain is KAGVTQTPRYLIKTRGQQVTLSCSPISGHRSVSWYQQTPGQGLQFLFEYFSETQRNKGNFPGRFSGRQFSNSRSEMNVSTLELGDSALYLCASSSAGTGYEKLFFGSGTQLSVL.

This clonotype occurred once. The gene calls are TRBV29-1 and TRBJ2-1, with 8 bases fitting TRBD2. V lost 4 bases, J lost 3 bases, and 5 bases stayed unmatched. Germline loops: CDR1 SQVTM, CDR2 ANQGSEA. CDR3 size: 14 residues. The CDR3 is CSVVGLAGYNEQFF. DNA of the CDR3: TGCAGCGTTGTTGGGCTAGCGGGCTACAATGAGCAGTTCTTC.

As for this clonotype: One base away lies a much larger clone, so this may be a sequencing read error. In nucleotides, the CDR3 is TGTGACAGCAGTTCTACAGGGGGCGGACACTACAATGAGCAGTTCTTC. Its translation is CDSSSTGGGHYNEQFF. The chain is built from TRBV7-9 and TRBJ2-1; 9 bases align to TRBD1. CDR1 and CDR2 (germline): SEHNR, FQNEAQ (reference sequence). This CDR3 spans 16 amino acids.

This clonotype was found a few times. The CDR3 region is CSAPKLAGGDNEQFF. CDR3 nucleotide sequence: TGCAGTGCCCCTAAGCTGGCGGGAGGGGACAATGAGCAGTTCTTC. V usage is TRBV20-1 and J usage is TRBJ2-1; 9 nucleotides line up with TRBD2. The CDR3 is 15 amino acids. The V gene end was trimmed by 6 bases and the J gene end by 5 bases; junction bases not matched to a gene: 11. Germline V lookup: CDR1 DFQATT, CDR2 SNEGSKA (reference sequence).

This clonotype was observed many times. CDR3: CASSRSSGTDTQYF. The CDR3 DNA is TGTGCCAGCAGTCGGTCTAGCGGCACAGATACGCAGTATTTT. This chain connects TRBV2 to TRBJ2-3, with D possibly TRBD2 on 6 matching bases. The CDR3 consists of 14 residues. Germline V gene lookup returns CDR1 SNHLY and CDR2 FYNNEI. The V gene lost 5 bases and the J gene lost 1 base, with 10 bases spanning the gap.

This clonotype was observed many times. V and J are TRBV27 and TRBJ1-4, with no clear D. CDR1 and CDR2 from the germline V gene are MNHEY and SMNVEV (reference sequence). The CDR3 is made up of 14 amino acids. V lost 6 bases to trimming and J lost 7 bases, with 15 bases between them. CDR3 protein: CASRPTSWREKLFF. CDR3 nucleotide sequence: TGTGCCAGCAGGCCGACCTCCTGGCGTGAAAAACTGTTTTTT. The variable domain in full, with the rest retrieved from reference TRBV27 and TRBJ1-4, is EAQVTQNPRYLITVTGKKLTVTCSQNMNHEYMSWYRQDPGLGLRQIYYSMNVEVTDKGDVPEGYKVSRKEKRNFPLILESPSPNQTSLYFCASRPTSWREKLFFGSGTQLSVL.

In its sample, this clonotype was seen a few times. The chain employs TRBV7-2 and TRBJ2-7; TRBD1 is a possible D gene (6 bases). From germline, CDR1 is SGHTA and CDR2 FQGNSA. Trimming shortened V by 8 bases and J by 3 bases, and 17 bases separated the two germline ends. The CDR3 is 14 amino acids. The CDR3 region is CASRSGQGFYEQYF. CDR3 coding DNA: TGTGCCAGCCGGTCTGGGCAGGGGTTCTACGAGCAGTACTTC.

V usage is TRBV5-6 and J usage is TRBJ2-7; 9 positions agree with TRBD2. Per the germline V gene, CDR1 is SGHDT and CDR2 is YYEEEE. V was clipped by 4 bases and J by 3 bases; unmatched bases: 8. CDR3 length equals 15 residues. The CDR3: CASSPTSGTFYEQYF. CDR3 DNA: TGTGCCAGCAGCCCGACTAGCGGTACCTTCTACGAGCAGTACTTC.

The CDR3 region is CASSLSSVRANYGYTF. DNA of the CDR3: TGTGCCAGCAGTTTGTCGTCTGTACGAGCTAACTATGGCTACACCTTC. J is TRBJ1-2 and V is TRBV12-3 or TRBV12-4; D is ambiguous. The CDR3 is 16 residues long. Trimming took 3 bases from V and 0 from J, leaving 14 bases between them.

V and J are TRBV9 and TRBJ2-3, with 10 bases matching TRBD2. This CDR3 spans 16 amino acids. Germline values: CDR1 SGDLS, CDR2 YYNGEE. The junction had 5 bases not matched to a gene; V was cut back by 3 bases and J by 1 base. The DNA of the CDR3 is TGTGCCAGCAGCGCGACCGGGACTAGCGGCACAGATACGCAGTATTTT. It yields the protein CASSATGTSGTDTQYF.

This chain connects TRBV5-1 to TRBJ1-5, with TRBD1 as a possible D gene (6 bases). The CDR3 totals 14 residues. Per germline, CDR1 SGHRS and CDR2 YFSETQ. Trimming took 4 bases from V and 6 from J, leaving 14 bases between them. CDR3: CASSPGIGGQPQHF. In DNA, the CDR3 is TGCGCCAGCAGCCCCGGGATAGGGGGTCAGCCCCAGCATTTT. The full variable domain, completed using reference TRBV5-1 and TRBJ1-5, is KAGVTQTPRYLIKTRGQQVTLSCSPISGHRSVSWYQQTPGQGLQFLFEYFSETQRNKGNFPGRFSGRQFSNSRSEMNVSTLELGDSALYLCASSPGIGGQPQHFGDGTRLSIL.

In this sample, this clonotype turned up a few times. The rearrangement joins TRBV3-1 to TRBJ2-1, with a possible D match to TRBD1 (5 bases). Germline V gene data show CDR1 as LGHDT and CDR2 as YNNKEL (reference sequence). V lost 4 bases, J lost 4 bases, and 14 bases lay in between. The CDR3 runs 15 residues. The CDR3 protein is CASSPAETEYNEQFF. The CDR3, as DNA: TGTGCCAGCAGCCCAGCCGAGACAGAATACAATGAGCAGTTCTTC.

The chain links TRBV7-3 to TRBJ2-2; 7 bases are shared with TRBD2. Germline lookup yields CDR1 SGHTA and CDR2 FQGTGA. CDR3 length: 16 amino acids. The V segment lost 2 bases and the J segment 6 bases; nucleotides outside the gene matches: 9. The CDR3, as DNA: TGTGCCAGCAGCTTACCGGGGGGAACCGGTTCCGGGGAGCTGTTTTTT. Translating it yields CASSLPGGTGSGELFF.

The rearrangement links TRBV6-2 or TRBV6-3 to TRBJ2-3; TRBD2 aligns across 11 bases. This CDR3 is 16 amino acids long. Losses at the gene ends were 0 bases for V and 4 bases for J; bases not matched to a gene: 3. CDR1 is MNHEY, CDR2 SVGEGT, per germline. Written as DNA, the CDR3 is TGTGCCAGCAGTTACTCTCTAGCGGGAGGTTCAGATACGCAGTATTTT. As protein: CASSYSLAGGSDTQYF.

V is TRBV4-3 and J is TRBJ2-1; tentatively, D is TRBD2 (6 bases). This CDR3 spans 18 amino acids. The V and J ends lost 0 bases and 4 bases respectively, with 19 bases between them. Germline CDR1 LGHNA, CDR2 YSLEER. For the CDR3, the DNA is TGCGCCAGCAGCCAAGAGGCCCCTATTTGGCGGGAATACAATGAGCAGTTCTTC. As protein: CASSQEAPIWREYNEQFF.

This clonotype has ten or more counts. The chain couples TRBV7-2 to TRBJ2-3; D unclear. Trimming took 6 bases from V and 3 from J, leaving 4 bases between them. The length of the CDR3 is 11 residues. Germline lookup yields CDR1 SGHTA and CDR2 FQGNSA. The CDR3 region has the DNA TGTGCCAGCAGTTTAACAGATACGCAGTATTTT. Amino acids: CASSLTDTQYF.